This T cell receptor (beta chain) appears in the sequencing data of a study of spatial heterogeneity in lung cancer. Study information: Where present, follow-up PBMC were sequenced a median of around two years after resection.

Study findings and constraints: Detection of ubiquitous tumor TCRs in blood was higher at resection than follow-up.

The CDR3 sequence is 18 residues long. Germline V gene sequence: CDR1 SGHAT, CDR2 FQNNGV. V gave up 0 bases and J gave up 4 bases; unmatched junction bases: 10. A remark on this clonotype: What it binds is not known.

Time point noted: blood at routine non-recurrence follow-up after resection. Unique molecular identifiers tagged every individual TCR cDNA molecule. MiXCR was run by TCRdb on the 5' RACE reads, yielding one entry per CDR3 protein. The repertoire consists of about 43,000 distinct CDR3 sequences, with approximately 22% occurring once and the leading ten covering roughly 7.2%. This sample comprised PBMCs, obtained at follow-up. The chain joins TRBV11-2 to TRBJ2-1, with TRBD2 matching over 9 bases. The receptor's source is a female donor with early-stage non-small cell lung cancer. CDR3 region: CASSLDSRSGRRYNEQFF. The CDR3 DNA reads as TGTGCCAGCAGCTTAGATTCACGGAGCGGGAGGAGGTACAATGAGCAGTTCTTC.